This T cell receptor beta chain comes out of a study of blood T cells in healthy people across ages. Study-wide findings and caveats: Significant beta diversity loss was already apparent by age approximately 37, declining roughly linearly. As naive T cell percentage varied, TCR beta diversity correlated strongly with it.

A second PCR of about 7 to 12 cycles used a sample-barcoded 5' primer and a J-beta primer mix. A template-switch adaptor with 12 random nucleotides tagged each cDNA molecule. TCRdb processed the 5' RACE reads anew with MiXCR; each CDR3 protein has one entry. The table includes about 1.7 million distinct CDR3 sequences, roughly 30% detected once. Trimming took off 5 bases at V and 8 bases at J, with 9 bases between the two ends. The CDR3 is 11 residues long. CDR1 and CDR2 from the germline V gene are SGHTA and FQGNSA. This clonotype was observed a handful of times. Its specificity is not known. Each sample yielded at least 6 micrograms of PBMC total RNA.

Sequenced sample: blood. The chain employs TRBV7-2 and TRBJ1-2; D gene ambiguous. The sequence was collected from a woman aged 25-40 years in good health. The CDR3 DNA reads as TGTGCCAGCAGCATCAGAAGGGGCTACACCTTC. Amino acids: CASSIRRGYTF. The variable domain in full, completed from reference TRBV7-2 and TRBJ1-2, reads GAGVSQSPSNKVTEKGKDVELRCDPISGHTALYWYRQSLGQGLEFLIYFQGNSAPDKSGLPSDRFSAERTGGSVSTLTIQRTQQEDSAVYLCASSIRRGYTFGSGTRLTVV.